This TCR beta chain was recovered during a study of control samples from healthy donors and cancer patients. In germline, CDR1 is SGHNT, CDR2 YENEEA. V lost 0 bases and J lost 6, with 5 bases in between. The CDR3 extends over 12 amino acids. The repertoire was sequenced with immunoSEQ multiplex PCR; TCRdb's copy has only in-frame clones and lacks some. The data show over 100,000 clones, with approximately 88% seen just once and 3.4% held by the top ten. Sequencing was carried out using blood. The chain couples TRBV11-3 to TRBJ1-1; maybe TRBD1 (5 bases). The origin of this receptor is a middle-aged man in good health. The CDR3 region is CASSLEQAEAFF. CDR3 bases: TGTGCCAGCAGCTTAGAACAGGCTGAAGCTTTCTTT.